The clone carrying this TCR beta chain was observed a few times. The antigen is unknown. No DNA is shown, since the ends of the CDR3 on it are uncertain; the CDR3 is the one TCRdb lists. This entry is derived from a study of T cells in Graves' hyperthyroidism and ophthalmopathy. General observations from the study: Expanded thyroid clonotypes (above 0.001) were mostly also found in blood.

Patients with uncontrolled infections, other autoimmune diseases, pregnancy or lactation were excluded. Clinical symptoms, serum thyroxine, TRAb, thyroid ultrasound and orbital computed tomography informed diagnoses. The CDR3 has 15 amino acids, counting both end residues. Germline CDR1 and CDR2: SGHVS and FNYEAQ. Using RNA transcripts as the source, TCR beta CDR3 regions were amplified. Primed by the HTBI set, a first-round RT-PCR was run on the TCR CDR3. TCRdb independently ran MiXCR on the multiplex PCR reads; one entry per CDR3 protein. The table lists about half a million distinct CDR3 sequences, 15% to 20% of them singletons.

The TCR sequence derives from a man in his forties or fifties with Graves' ophthalmopathy. Sequencing used blood. J is TRBJ1-1 and V is TRBV7-6; TRBD1 is the table's D call and was not checked against the DNA. The CDR3: CASSFGPGVNTEAFF.